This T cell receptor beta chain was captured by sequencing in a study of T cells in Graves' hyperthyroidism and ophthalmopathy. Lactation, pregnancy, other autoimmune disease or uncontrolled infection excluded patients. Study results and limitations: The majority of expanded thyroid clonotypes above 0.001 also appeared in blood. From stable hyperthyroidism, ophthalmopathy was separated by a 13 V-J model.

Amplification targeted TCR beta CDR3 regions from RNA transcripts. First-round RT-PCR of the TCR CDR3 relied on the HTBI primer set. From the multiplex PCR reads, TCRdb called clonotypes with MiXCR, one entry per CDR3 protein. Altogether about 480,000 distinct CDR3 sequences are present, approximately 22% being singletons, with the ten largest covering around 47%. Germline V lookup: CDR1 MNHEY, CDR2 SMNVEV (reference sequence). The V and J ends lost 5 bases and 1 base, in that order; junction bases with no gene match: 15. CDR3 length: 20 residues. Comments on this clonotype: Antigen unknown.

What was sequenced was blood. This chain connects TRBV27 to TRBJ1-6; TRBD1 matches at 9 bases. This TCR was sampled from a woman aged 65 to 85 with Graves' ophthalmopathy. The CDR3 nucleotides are TGTGCCAGCAGTCCGGGAACTCAGGGACAGGGAAGATCCTATAATTCACCCCTCCACTTT. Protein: CASSPGTQGQGRSYNSPLHF.